This TCR beta chain emerged from a study of blood T cell repertoires in COVID-19. Background on the study: The cDNA or gDNA used as material had been derived from T cells, B-cell-depleted T cells, or PBMCs.

Per germline, CDR1 SGHAT and CDR2 FQNNGV. CDR3 length equals 14 residues. Trimming shortened V by 1 base and J by 1 base, and 6 bases separated the two germline ends. Assay used: immunoSEQ multiplex PCR; TCRdb lists only in-frame clones, some missing. The sample lists 250,000 to 350,000 clones; roughly 90% were seen once. Those enrolled in Seattle joined during active infection and were followed longitudinally afterward. V usage is TRBV11-2 and J usage is TRBJ2-3; the D is unclear. This TCR was recovered from a woman younger than 45 with COVID-19, enrolled during active disease. The material sequenced was peripheral blood. The CDR3 protein is CASSLARGTDTQYF. The CDR3, as DNA: TGTGCCAGCAGCTTAGCCCGGGGCACAGATACGCAGTATTTT.